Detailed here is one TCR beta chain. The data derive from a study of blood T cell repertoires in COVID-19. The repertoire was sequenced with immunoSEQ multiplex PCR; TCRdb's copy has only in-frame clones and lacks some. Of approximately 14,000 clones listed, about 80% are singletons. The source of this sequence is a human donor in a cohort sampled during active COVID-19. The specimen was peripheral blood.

This chain's CDR3 is CASSSLADNYGYTF. CDR3 DNA sequence: TGTGCCAGCAGTTCGCTGGCCGATAACTATGGCTACACCTTC. The J gene is TRBJ1-2, the V gene TRBV28; D gene uncertain. Trimming stripped 4 bases from V and 1 base from J, with 10 bases between. The CDR3 loop spans 14 amino acids. Germline V CDR1 and CDR2: MDHEN, SYDVKM.